These T cell receptor beta chains were read from a single sample in a study of cytomegalovirus exposure and HLA in healthy donors. The method was immunoSEQ multiplex PCR; TCRdb's version includes in-frame clones alone and lacks a portion of them. The table lists about 110,000 clones, approximately 80% of them singletons. The sample was PBMCs. The receptors shown here come from a male donor in good health and CMV-seronegative. The CDR3 runs from the conserved cysteine through the conserved F or W. The D gene is left open where the match is weak. The size field is filled for only some rows; it gives once, few, many or a size class.

v_gene,abundance,j_gene,d_gene,CDR3nt,CDR3aa
TRBV7-9,-,TRBJ1-5,TRBD1,TGTGCCAGCAGCTACGGGACAGGGGGAAATCAGCCCCAGCATTTT,CASSYGTGGNQPQHF
TRBV29-1,-,TRBJ1-2,TRBD1,TGCAGCGCCATAAACGAGGGGGCGTCGGGCTACACCTTC,CSAINEGASGYTF
TRBV6-1,-,TRBJ2-1,TRBD1,TGTGCCAGCAGTCCAGGGGGCCTTTACAATGAGCAGTTCTTC,CASSPGGLYNEQFF
TRBV11-2,-,TRBJ2-6,-,TGTGCCAGCAGCCATTTTTTGGGCGGGAACTCTGGGGCCAACGTCCTGACTTTC,CASSHFLGGNSGANVLTF
TRBV4-2,-,TRBJ2-7,-,TGTGCCAGCAGCCAAGATACCGACCTCGGCAGGGCGAAAAGCTACGAGCAGTACTTC,CASSQDTDLGRAKSYEQYF
TRBV5-4,-,TRBJ1-4,-,TGTGCCAGCAGTCTTGGACAGCATAATGAAAAACTGTTTTTT,CASSLGQHNEKLFF
TRBV5-6,-,TRBJ2-1,-,TGTGCCAGCAGCGTAAAGGTGGTTGGGGGGAGGCGGTGGAATGAGCAGTTCTTC,CASSVKVVGGRRWNEQFF
TRBV27,few,TRBJ2-2,TRBD2,TGTGCCAGCAAAGCGGGAGCGGCCACCGGGGAGCTGTTTTTT,CASKAGAATGELFF
TRBV6-6,-,TRBJ1-1,TRBD1,TGTGCCAGCAGTGGACAGGGTAACACTGAAGCTTTCTTT,CASSGQGNTEAFF
TRBV14,-,TRBJ1-5,-,TGTGCCAGCAGCCAAGATCGTCGTCAGCCCCAGCATTTT,CASSQDRRQPQHF
TRBV29-1,-,TRBJ2-7,TRBD2,TGCAGCCATACCGGGACTAGCGGAAACTACGAGCAGTACTTC,CSHTGTSGNYEQYF
TRBV11-2,-,TRBJ1-2,-,TGTGCCAGCAGCTCAGACAGGAACTATGGCTACACCTTC,CASSSDRNYGYTF
TRBV5-1,-,TRBJ2-1,TRBD2,TGCGCCAGCAGCTTCTTAACGGGACTAGCTGTAGGGGGTGAGCAGTTCTTC,CASSFLTGLAVGGEQFF
TRBV7-9,-,TRBJ2-7,-,TGTGCCAGCAGCTTTATCGGGAGCGTGGGCGAGCAGTACTTC,CASSFIGSVGEQYF
TRBV6-5,-,TRBJ2-7,TRBD1,TGTGCCAGCAGTTACACGGGACAGGCCTACGAGCAGTACTTC,CASSYTGQAYEQYF
TRBV18,-,TRBJ2-1,TRBD2,TGTGCCAGCTTGCCACGGCCAGCGGGAGGGAGATACAATGAGCAGTTCTTC,CASLPRPAGGRYNEQFF
TRBV6-5,once,TRBJ1-2,TRBD1,TGTGCCAGCAGACCCGGGACAGGCCCTGGCTACACCTTC,CASRPGTGPGYTF
TRBV7-9,-,TRBJ2-7,-,TGTGCCAGCAGCGCCCTGATCCGGGACACCATTTACGAGCAGTACTTC,CASSALIRDTIYEQYF
TRBV4-1,once,TRBJ2-5,-,TGCGCCAGCAGCCAAGTGGTGGTAGATCGAGGGGAGACCCAGTACTTC,CASSQVVVDRGETQYF
TRBV5-1,-,TRBJ2-3,-,TGCGCCAGCAGCCTTCCGTCTACTAGCACAGATACGCAGTATTTT,CASSLPSTSTDTQYF
TRBV29-1,once,TRBJ2-1,TRBD2,TGCAGCGTTGAAGACGGCGGGAGTATAGAGTATGAGCAGTTCTTC,CSVEDGGSIEYEQFF
TRBV6-1,-,TRBJ2-1,TRBD2,TGTGCCCTGAGACTAGCGGGAGACAATGAGCAGTTCTTC,CALRLAGDNEQFF
TRBV7-2,-,TRBJ2-7,TRBD2,TGTGCCAGCAGCTTAATGGGAGGGAACTACGAGCAGTACTTC,CASSLMGGNYEQYF
TRBV11-2,-,TRBJ1-1,TRBD1,TGTGCCAGCAGCCTTGACAGGGCTGAAGCTTTCTTT,CASSLDRAEAFF
TRBV18,-,TRBJ1-1,TRBD1,TGTGCCAGCTCACCACCGGTTGACAGGGGGAGGACTGAAGCTTTCTTT,CASSPPVDRGRTEAFF
TRBV15,-,TRBJ2-3,TRBD2,TGTGCCACCAGTTCGAAAGGGACTAGCGATCGTACAGATACGCAGTATTTT,CATSSKGTSDRTDTQYF
TRBV10-1,-,TRBJ1-1,TRBD1,TGCGCCAGCAGTGGAGGACAGGGGGCTAAGGGTGAAGCTTTCTTT,CASSGGQGAKGEAFF
TRBV27,few,TRBJ2-7,TRBD2,TGTGCCAGCAGTCCAGGACTAGCGGGAAACTCCTACGAGCAGTACTTC,CASSPGLAGNSYEQYF
TRBV11-2,-,TRBJ2-7,TRBD2,TGTGCCAGCAGCAACGAGGTAGCGGGAGTTTACGAGCAGTACTTC,CASSNEVAGVYEQYF
TRBV5-4,-,TRBJ2-1,-,TGTGCCAGCAGCACTTCGGGAGCTCGAAGCTCCTACAATGAGCAGTTCTTC,CASSTSGARSSYNEQFF
TRBV19,-,TRBJ2-2,-,TGTGCCAGTAGTATAGTACAGGGAGCAAACGGGGAGCTGTTTTTT,CASSIVQGANGELFF
TRBV30,-,TRBJ2-1,TRBD2,TGTGCCTGGAGCCCCGTAGGGCTAGCGGGACTCAACAATGAGCAGTTCTTC,CAWSPVGLAGLNNEQFF
TRBV4-1,few,TRBJ2-7,TRBD2,TGCGCCAGCAGCCAAGATGGACTAGCGGGAGGAGAGCAGTACTTC,CASSQDGLAGGEQYF
TRBV21-1,-,TRBJ2-1,-,TGTGCCAGCAGCAAAGCGCGGCGGGAGGAGTCCTACAATGAGCAGTTCTTC,CASSKARREESYNEQFF
TRBV5-5,-,TRBJ2-2,-,TGTGCCAGCAGCTTCGGGGTTTCCGGGGAGCTGTTTTTT,CASSFGVSGELFF
TRBV29-1,-,TRBJ1-3,-,TGCAGCGTTGGGGAGGGGGGCTCTGGAAACACCATATATTTT,CSVGEGGSGNTIYF
TRBV30,-,TRBJ2-7,TRBD2,TGTGCCTGGAGGGTCGATAGCGGGGGCTACGAGCAGTACTTC,CAWRVDSGGYEQYF
TRBV4-1,-,TRBJ2-7,-,TGCGCCAGCAGCCATTGGGAGGGGGAAACCTACGAGCAGTACTTC,CASSHWEGETYEQYF
TRBV6-5,-,TRBJ2-7,-,TGTGCCAGCAGTGTCACAGGGAGTAGTTCCTACGAGCAGTACTTC,CASSVTGSSSYEQYF
TRBV7-6,-,TRBJ2-5,-,TGTGCCAGCAGCTTAGCTGGACAAACGCTCCAAGAGACCCAGTACTTC,CASSLAGQTLQETQYF
TRBV5-4,-,TRBJ2-2,TRBD2,TGTGCCAGCAGCCTTAGCGGGAGAAGGTCCGGGGAGCTGTTTTTT,CASSLSGRRSGELFF
TRBV6-5,-,TRBJ2-4,-,TGTGCCAGCAGTTACTCGAGAGGATCCAAAAACATTCAGTACTTC,CASSYSRGSKNIQYF
TRBV6-5,-,TRBJ2-7,TRBD2,TGTGCCAGCAGTCGGGACTACGTAGCATCCTACGAGCAGTACTTC,CASSRDYVASYEQYF
TRBV28,-,TRBJ2-1,TRBD2,TGTGCCAGCCACGGGAGGGGCAGGCACTATGAGCAGTTCTTC,CASHGRGRHYEQFF
TRBV4-1,-,TRBJ2-1,TRBD2,TGCGCCAGCAGCCAGACTAGCGGGAGGGCTTTTGAGCAGTTCTTC,CASSQTSGRAFEQFF
TRBV5-1,-,TRBJ2-7,-,TGCGCCAGCAGCCCGAGGGGGAACGAGCAGTACTTC,CASSPRGNEQYF
TRBV5-4,few,TRBJ2-7,-,TGTGCCAGCAGCCCCAGACCGGGCTCTAGCCTCTACGAGCAGTACTTC,CASSPRPGSSLYEQYF
TRBV4-1,-,TRBJ2-7,-,TGCGCCAGCAGCCCGATCCGGGATATACCCTCCTACGAGCAGTACTTC,CASSPIRDIPSYEQYF
TRBV18,-,TRBJ1-1,TRBD1,TGTGCCAGCTCACCCAGGACAGGGGCCACTGAAGCTTTCTTT,CASSPRTGATEAFF
TRBV10-3,few,TRBJ2-7,-,TGTGCCATCAGTGAGTCGAACAGGGAAATCAGTAGGACCTACGAGCAGTACTTC,CAISESNREISRTYEQYF
TRBV6-5,-,TRBJ2-2,-,TGTGCCAGCAGCACGTCTCCCATCGGCGGGGAGCTGTTTTTT,CASSTSPIGGELFF